This T cell receptor beta chain was observed in a study of a mutant IDH1 vaccine in newly diagnosed glioma (dated by TCRdb to about 2021). About the full investigation: The roughly 34 treated patients were 62.5% male and roughly 40% female, with a mean age of about 43 years. Peripheral blood samples were drawn at six visits, namely V03 (baseline), V05, V07, V10, V12 and V13. Prior to enrollment, standard therapy consisting of radiotherapy alone, temozolomide alone, or radiochemotherapy with temozolomide had been administered to patients, with the combination being received by most patients. Longitudinal TCRB deep sequencing was performed for 25 to 30 treated patients wherever samples were available for exploratory analyses.

Based on the germline V gene, the CDR1 and CDR2 sequences are LGHNA and YNFKEQ. Spanning cysteine to phenylalanine, the CDR3 consists of 15 amino acids. The entry retains the CDR3 DNA only, 45 bases that are in frame from base 1. The junction shows trimming of 6 bases on V and 7 bases on J, and the gene matches do not reach 8 bases of it. Receptors were amplified or captured by the immunoSEQ multiplex PCR assay. Rearranged TCR beta chain sequences were amplified with the hsTCRB Kit following the manufacturer's protocol. TCRB libraries were sequenced on an Illumina MiSeq. The study's processing was this. The kit vendor's proprietary platform handled demultiplexing, trimming and gene mapping. As stored in TCRdb, this immuneACCESS dataset retains in-frame rearrangements with V and J assigned. A fraction of the clones does not appear; measured against another copy, unresolved V genes explain less than half of the discrepancy, and the remainder lacks a known reason. That table furnishes V, J and clone size, whereas the DNA furnished D and trimming. Across this sample there are some 50,000 clones, with 86% seen only once. The leading ten clones occupy roughly 2.4% of the sample.

This specimen's time point label, per the study, means: baseline, week 1 (first vaccination visit). The treatment or condition label on this specimen signifies: pre-vaccination baseline after standard-of-care therapy. All donors had newly diagnosed IDH1-mutant astrocytomas of WHO grade 3 or 4 that showed loss of nuclear ATRX. The samples were drawn from NOA16, a multicentre, single-arm, open-label phase I trial in Germany that tested a mutant IDH1 peptide vaccine in humans for the first time. For immunogenicity testing, the blood drawn at visit V03 was used as the baseline sample. The DNeasy Blood and Tissue Kit was used to extract genomic DNA from EDTA blood for TCRB sequencing. A word on this clone: There is no known antigen for this receptor. No much larger clone is present one base from it, and per-base qualities are unavailable.

Beyond this particular receptor, the publication reports: Immune responses induced by the vaccine were seen in roughly 95% of patients across multiple MHC alleles. Pseudoprogression appeared unrelated to alterations in the top peripheral T cell clonotypes detected by TCRB sequencing. The authors stated that sample limitations prevented analyses of patient blood samples from being reproduced. Selection of PBMC samples for TCRB deep sequencing was based on availability.

The sequence derives from a man aged 35-49 years with glioma. The sample consisted of PBMCs, taken from a glioma patient treated with radiotherapy, temozolomide or both. This receptor chain uses TRBV4-2 and TRBJ2-1; 11 bases in between match TRBD2. The CDR3 amino acid sequence is: CASRATSGSTNEQFF. The DNA reads TGTGCCAGCAGGGCTACTAGCGGGAGTACGAATGAGCAGTTCTTC.